This TCR beta chain appears in the sequencing data of a study of regulatory T cells in long-lasting Graves disease. Both iRepertoire HTBI primers and Arm-PCR of CDR3 regions were used to build the TCR beta libraries. In the authors' workflow: Identified across the samples were fewer than 70 TRBV segments and roughly 14 TRBJ segments. MiXCR, run by TCRdb on the multiplex PCR reads, gives a single entry per CDR3 protein. These V and J calls are TCRdb output, not the study's own analysis. The table lists around 360,000 distinct CDR3 sequences, around 15% of them singletons. Germline V lookup: CDR1 SEHNR, CDR2 FQNEAQ (reference sequence). The CDR3 totals 12 residues. V was clipped by 3 bases and J by 8 bases, with 7 bases between them. This clonotype showed up many times. Its specificity is not known. Time point: newly diagnosed GD, antithyroid drugs for less than 3 months. Extracted RNA from PBMCs served as the source of the TCR library. The collection involved drawing nine milliliters of peripheral blood into EDTA tubes.

Study-wide results and caveats: Newly diagnosed disease favored TRBV20-1 and TRBJ2-1 over persistent disease.

Another study also made use of these data, one on T cells in Graves' hyperthyroidism and ophthalmopathy. That publication notes: Most thyroid clonotypes that were expanded above 0.001 also turned up in blood.

Sequenced material: peripheral blood mononuclear cells (PBMCs), taken at new diagnosis, from a patient treated with antithyroid drugs. V gene TRBV7-9 combines with J gene TRBJ1-4; the D gene is possibly TRBD1 (5 bases). The clonotype was recovered from a woman under 30 with Graves disease. CDR3 amino acids: CASSLNREKLFF. DNA of the CDR3: TGTGCCAGCAGCTTGAACAGGGAAAAACTGTTTTTT.